Below, 20 T cell receptor beta chains from the same sample are listed, as sequenced in a study of CD8 T cells in Susac syndrome. RNA was extracted with the RNeasy kit, and a quantity of roughly 0.5 to 1 ug was reverse transcribed using random hexamers. TCRdb reprocessed the immunoSEQ multiplex PCR reads with MiXCR, giving one entry per CDR3 protein. The sample shows hundreds of thousands of distinct CDR3 sequences, over 75% of them seen only once. Sample: CD8+ T cells from PBMCs. These receptors were taken from a human donor with multiple sclerosis.

This chain connects TRBV7-3 to TRBJ2-1; a weak D match, TRBD2 (6 bases). The CDR3 is made up of 14 amino acids. Germline loops: CDR1 SGHTA, CDR2 FQGTGA. V dropped 3 bases and J dropped 8 bases, with 14 bases sitting between them. The CDR3 DNA is TGTGCCAGCAGCTTGACTAGTTCTGCATATGAGCAGTTCTTC. Amino acid sequence: CASSLTSSAYEQFF.

The chain combines TRBV4-3 with TRBJ2-3; TRBD2 matches at 7 bases. The ends lost 4 bases at V and 3 bases at J; junction bases unmatched: 13. The CDR3 is 17 residues long. CDR1 and CDR2 from the germline V gene are LGHNA and YSLEER. This chain's CDR3 is CASSPRGEGMTTDTQYF. As DNA, the CDR3 is TGCGCCAGCAGCCCCCGCGGGGAGGGGATGACGACAGATACGCAGTATTTT.

The chain couples TRBV19 to TRBJ1-1; D not certain. The CDR3 length is 13 residues. V was shortened by 8 bases and J by 0 bases, with 10 bases between the two germline ends. Germline V gene lookup returns CDR1 LNHDA and CDR2 SQIVND (reference sequence). CDR3 amino acids: CASQHGMNTEAFF. CDR3 coding DNA: TGTGCCAGTCAGCACGGAATGAACACTGAAGCTTTCTTT.

The V and J genes are TRBV7-9 and TRBJ2-5, with 9 bases lining up with TRBD1. The CDR3 extends over 15 amino acids. V lost 5 bases and J lost 2; bases outside the gene matches: 6. Germline CDR1 SEHNR, CDR2 FQNEAQ (reference sequence). CDR3 sequence reads: CASSEIQGAQETQYF. The CDR3 DNA follows: TGTGCCAGCAGCGAAATACAGGGGGCTCAAGAGACCCAGTACTTC.

This chain joins TRBV29-1 and TRBJ2-2; D may correspond to TRBD1 or TRBD2 (6 bases each). Trimming removed 6 bases from V and 0 bases from J, with 14 bases in between. The CDR3 totals 15 residues. From germline, CDR1 is SQVTM and CDR2 ANQGSEA. Written as DNA, the CDR3 is TGCAGCGTACGCGGGACAACGGCGAACACCGGGGAGCTGTTTTTT. Its translation: CSVRGTTANTGELFF.

This chain uses TRBV28 with TRBJ2-7; weak D call: TRBD1 (6 bases). The germline V gene encodes CDR1 MDHEN and CDR2 SYDVKM. The CDR3 sequence is 14 residues long. Trimming shortened V by 3 bases and J by 0 bases, and 9 bases separated the two germline ends. The CDR3 bases are TGTGCCAGCAGTTTTCGGGACAACTCCTACGAGCAGTACTTC. Encoded protein: CASSFRDNSYEQYF.

V gene TRBV6-5 combines with J gene TRBJ2-5; D is ambiguous. The CDR3 covers 15 residues. Germline CDR1 MNHEY, CDR2 SVGAGI. The V end lost 2 bases, the J end lost 2 bases, and 12 bases lay between the germline ends. In DNA form, the CDR3 reads TGTGCCAGCAGTTACGCTACTCCGGAGCAAGAGACCCAGTACTTC. Its translation: CASSYATPEQETQYF.

The chain carries TRBV29-1 and TRBJ2-7, with D unclear. The CDR3 consists of 15 residues. The V gene's germline CDR1 is SQVTM and CDR2 ANQGSEA. Between the trimmed V and J ends, which lost 1 base and 0 bases, there was a span of 13 bases. CDR3 in DNA: TGCAGCGTTGAAGCCCCGGGTCAGTCCTCCTACGAGCAGTACTTC. Amino acid sequence: CSVEAPGQSSYEQYF.

The rearrangement uses TRBV7-2 and TRBJ1-2; 7 bases are shared with TRBD1. With 5 bases clipped from V and 3 bases from J, the junction kept 9 bases outside the gene matches. Germline V lookup: CDR1 SGHTA, CDR2 FQGNSA. This CDR3 is built from 15 residues. The CDR3, as DNA: TGTGCCAGCAGCCCGAGAGACAGGGAACACTATGGCTACACCTTC. Protein product: CASSPRDREHYGYTF.

The chain couples TRBV10-1 to TRBJ2-1; tentative D call: TRBD1 (6 bases). CDR1 and CDR2 from the germline V gene are WNHNN and SYGVQD (reference sequence). V was trimmed by 2 bases and J by 8 bases, leaving 10 bases between them. The CDR3 contains 13 residues. Written as DNA, the CDR3 is TGCGCCAGCAGTGAGCAGGGGAGCCATGAGCAGTTCTTC. Residues: CASSEQGSHEQFF.

Only a few counts were recorded for this clonotype. The chain has TRBV28 and TRBJ2-5; 7 positions agree with TRBD1. J lost 2 bases, V lost 5 bases, and 5 bases had no gene match. Germline V CDR1 and CDR2: MDHEN, SYDVKM. The CDR3 sequence is 14 residues long. CDR3 residues: CASSLTGSQETQYF. In nucleotides, the CDR3 is TGTGCCAGCAGTCTGACAGGGAGTCAAGAGACCCAGTACTTC. Looking up the rest from reference TRBV28 and TRBJ2-5 gives the full variable domain: DVKVTQSSRYLVKRTGEKVFLECVQDMDHENMFWYRQDPGLGLRLIYFSYDVKMKEKGDIPEGYSVSREKKERFSLILESASTNQTSMYLCASSLTGSQETQYFGPGTRLLVL.

Worth noting for this clonotype: Germline and junction disagree at one end, which may indicate a read error. This chain connects TRBV28 to TRBJ2-7; the D gene is possibly TRBD2 (5 bases). CDR3 length: 16 residues. Germline CDR1 and CDR2: MDHEN and SYDVKM. The CDR3: CASSLLGTEGSREQYF. DNA of the CDR3: TGTGCCAGCAGCTTATTGGGTACCGAGGGAAGTAGGGAGCAGTACTTC.

The chain is built from TRBV10-3 and TRBJ1-1, with a possible D match to TRBD1 (5 bases). CDR3 length: 14 residues. The V gene lost 3 bases and the J gene lost 4 bases, with 12 bases spanning the gap. Germline CDR1 and CDR2: ENHRY and SYGVKD. As DNA, the CDR3 is TGTGCCATCAGTGACAGGGAGTTTAGCACTGAAGCTTTCTTT. It is translated as CAISDREFSTEAFF.

This chain links TRBV20-1 with TRBJ1-2; maybe TRBD1 (6 bases). Trimming took off 0 bases at V and 4 bases at J, with 12 bases between the two ends. This CDR3 has 14 residues. Germline V gene lookup returns CDR1 DFQATT and CDR2 SNEGSKA (reference sequence). CDR3 region: CSARDLGASYGYTF. The CDR3 coding sequence is TGCAGTGCTAGAGATCTGGGGGCAAGCTATGGCTACACCTTC.

V and J are TRBV18 and TRBJ1-3; D is undetermined. Germline CDR1 and CDR2: KGHSH and LQKENI. The CDR3 has 15 amino acids. The V end lost 7 bases, the J end lost 1 base, and 14 bases lay between the germline ends. CDR3 DNA: TGTGCCAGCTTCACCTCGAGAGGATCTGGAAACACCATATATTTT. It specifies CASFTSRGSGNTIYF.

CDR3 protein: CAREGKDEETQYF. The CDR3 region has the DNA TGCGCCAGGGAAGGGAAGGACGAGGAGACCCAGTACTTC. This chain uses TRBV23-1 with TRBJ2-5; D is unclear. TRBV23-1 is flagged as an ORF with uncertain function. Trimming stripped 9 bases from V and 5 bases from J, with 16 bases between. The CDR3 totals 13 residues.

V and J are TRBV19 and TRBJ2-5; D unresolved. CDR1 is LNHDA and CDR2 is SQIVND in the germline V gene (reference sequence). The length of the CDR3 is 16 residues. V dropped 3 bases and J dropped 4 bases, with 18 bases sitting between them. This CDR3 reads CASSMYLSASAETQYF. CDR3 nucleotides: TGTGCCAGTAGTATGTATCTTTCGGCCAGCGCAGAGACCCAGTACTTC. Looking up the rest from reference TRBV19 and TRBJ2-5 gives the full variable domain: DGGITQSPKYLFRKEGQNVTLSCEQNLNHDAMYWYRQDPGQGLRLIYYSQIVNDFQKGDIAEGYSVSREKKESFPLTVTSAQKNPTAFYLCASSMYLSASAETQYFGPGTRLLVL.

This sequence joins TRBV15 and TRBJ2-1; 11 bases fit TRBD2. Germline CDR1 and CDR2: LNHNV and YYDKDF (reference sequence). Trimming at V came to 5 bases and at J to 3 bases, leaving 3 bases not matched to a gene. CDR3 length equals 15 residues. The CDR3 bases are TGTGCCACCAGCGTAGCGGGAGGGCGCTACAATGAGCAGTTCTTC. It codes for CATSVAGGRYNEQFF.

The chain combines TRBV28 with TRBJ2-7; D is uncertain. This CDR3 is built from 14 residues. The V gene's germline CDR1 is MDHEN and CDR2 SYDVKM. Trimming removed 5 bases at V and 4 bases at J, with 15 bases between. The CDR3 bases are TGTGCCAGCAGTCCCGCCCCGTTGGTATACGAGCAGTACTTC. Translated: CASSPAPLVYEQYF. The full variable domain, rest sourced from reference TRBV28 and TRBJ2-7, is DVKVTQSSRYLVKRTGEKVFLECVQDMDHENMFWYRQDPGLGLRLIYFSYDVKMKEKGDIPEGYSVSREKKERFSLILESASTNQTSMYLCASSPAPLVYEQYFGPGTRLTVT.

The V and J genes are TRBV29-1 and TRBJ2-1; 7 bases map to TRBD1. The germline gives CDR1 SQVTM, CDR2 ANQGSEA. The V and J ends lost 5 bases and 8 bases, in that order; junction bases with no gene match: 3. This CDR3 is built from 11 residues. The CDR3 loop is CSVNRGYEQFF. The CDR3 DNA reads as TGCAGCGTTAACAGGGGCTATGAGCAGTTCTTC.